A selection of T cell receptor beta chains follows, all from one sample in a study of OX40 agonist ivuxolimab in advanced cancers. Sequencing used immunoSEQ multiplex PCR; TCRdb keeps in-frame clones, though not all of them. The repertoire includes over 45,000 clones, 88% of them detected once, and less than 3.5% sits in the top ten. The sample consisted of CD4+ or CD8+ T cells sorted from blood, taken in a trial of the OX40 agonist ivuxolimab. The receptors derive from an adult with an advanced solid tumor such as melanoma, head and neck, liver or kidney cancer. Each CDR3 is given with its conserved first and last residue. The D gene is left open where the match is weak. Some rows mark clone size as missing; the rest say once, few, many or name a class of expanded clone.

length	D	V	size	J	CDR3	DNA
13	TRBD1	TRBV2	once	TRBJ1-1	CASSSDRAIEAFF	TGTGCCAGCAGCTCGGACAGGGCGATTGAAGCTTTCTTT
13	.	TRBV28	.	TRBJ2-1	CASRQGSMDEQFF	TGTGCCAGCAGACAGGGTTCTATGGATGAGCAGTTCTTC
15	TRBD2	TRBV11-3	.	TRBJ2-1	CASSSTSGSYNEQFF	TGTGCCAGCAGCTCGACTAGCGGTTCCTACAATGAGCAGTTCTTC
15	.	TRBV7-2	.	TRBJ2-1	CASSLVAQSYNEQFF	TGTGCCAGCAGCTTAGTGGCTCAATCCTACAATGAGCAGTTCTTC
13	TRBD2	TRBV7-2	.	TRBJ2-1	CASSSRGGNEQFF	TGTGCCAGCAGCTCCCGGGGGGGGAATGAGCAGTTCTTC
15	TRBD2	TRBV16	.	TRBJ2-3	CASSLGTSGKDTQYF	TGTGCCAGCAGCCTTGGGACTAGCGGGAAAGATACGCAGTATTTT
13	TRBD1	TRBV28	.	TRBJ1-2	CASSASGGVGYTF	TGTGCCAGCAGTGCATCAGGGGGCGTTGGCTACACCTTC
14	TRBD1	TRBV6-6	.	TRBJ1-4	CASRGGTGDEKLFF	TGTGCCAGCAGGGGGGGGACAGGGGATGAAAAACTGTTTTTT
15	.	TRBV6-6	.	TRBJ1-6	CASSYRTQGGSPLHF	TGTGCCAGCAGTTACCGCACCCAGGGAGGATCACCCCTCCACTTT
13	.	TRBV5-1	.	TRBJ1-4	CASRLRTNEKLFF	TGCGCCAGCAGATTGAGGACTAATGAAAAACTGTTTTTT
14	TRBD1	TRBV28	.	TRBJ1-1	CASSLAGGNTEAFF	TGTGCCAGCAGTTTAGCAGGGGGGAACACTGAAGCTTTCTTT
13	TRBD1	TRBV6-5	.	TRBJ1-3	CASRRQGVHTIYF	TGTGCCAGCAGAAGACAGGGGGTGCACACCATATATTTT
15	TRBD1	TRBV6-5	.	TRBJ1-6	CASSYSDRETSPLHF	TGTGCCAGCAGTTACTCGGACAGGGAAACTTCACCCCTCCACTTT